These T cell receptor beta chains were read from a single sample in a study of blood T cell repertoires in COVID-19. Only in-frame clones appear in the TCRdb table, and some are missing; sequencing was by immunoSEQ multiplex PCR. The table has some 250,000 clones, approximately 80% seen once. The material sequenced was peripheral blood. Receptors originate from a woman aged 18-29 years with acute or convalescent COVID-19. The CDR3 runs from the conserved cysteine through the conserved F or W. D genes are given only for firm matches. Clone size is stated in some rows and not others, as once, few, many or a class when expanded.

V	J	size	D	CDR3	DNA
TRBV27	TRBJ1-2	.	TRBD1	CASSSGDRTFGYTF	TGTGCCAGCAGTTCGGGGGACAGAACTTTCGGGTACACCTTC
TRBV29-1	TRBJ2-1	.	.	CSVPAGPTEGAKNEQFF	TGCAGCGTCCCTGCGGGACCCACGGAGGGGGCTAAAAATGAGCAGTTCTTC
TRBV14	TRBJ1-2	.	.	CASSQEVRGNYGYTF	TGTGCCAGCAGCCAAGAAGTCCGGGGGAACTATGGCTACACCTTC
TRBV7-6	TRBJ2-3	.	.	CASSLGPRPTQYF	TGTGCCAGCAGCTTAGGGCCCCGCCCTACGCAGTATTTT
TRBV6-6	TRBJ1-1	.	.	CASSLTGVNTEAFF	TGTGCCAGCTCCCTAACGGGAGTGAACACTGAAGCTTTCTTT
TRBV2	TRBJ2-7	.	.	CASTAGSHEQYF	TGTGCCAGCACGGCGGGGTCCCACGAGCAGTACTTC
TRBV6-5	TRBJ1-2	.	TRBD1	CASSYSTGDSNYGYTF	TGTGCCAGCAGTTACTCCACAGGGGATTCTAACTATGGCTACACCTTC
TRBV5-1	TRBJ1-3	once	TRBD1	CASSLTGQDSSGNTIYF	TGCGCCAGCAGCTTGACCGGACAGGATAGCTCTGGAAACACCATATATTTT
TRBV11-3	TRBJ2-1	few	.	CASSLGSGEQFF	TGTGCCAGCAGCCTAGGCTCAGGAGAGCAGTTCTTC
TRBV14	TRBJ1-2	.	.	CASSQVGGEPYYGYTF	TGTGCCAGCAGCCAAGTTGGCGGGGAACCCTACTATGGCTACACCTTC
TRBV9	TRBJ2-1	.	TRBD2	CASSPSVGTSSYEQFF	TGTGCCAGCAGCCCCTCTGTAGGGACTAGCTCCTATGAGCAGTTCTTC
TRBV7-3	TRBJ2-7	.	.	CASSLSATSYEQYF	TGTGCCAGCAGCTTAAGCGCCACCTCCTACGAGCAGTACTTC
TRBV9	TRBJ2-2	.	.	CASSLRAGETGELFF	TGTGCCAGCAGCCTTCGAGCGGGTGAGACCGGGGAGCTGTTTTTT
TRBV7-2	TRBJ2-1	few	TRBD1	CASSYGQGSYNEQFF	TGTGCCAGCAGCTATGGACAGGGGTCCTACAATGAGCAGTTCTTC
TRBV18	TRBJ2-1	.	TRBD2	CASSLGLAVYNEQFF	TGTGCCAGCTCACTAGGACTAGCGGTCTACAATGAGCAGTTCTTC
TRBV14	TRBJ1-3	.	.	CASSQVPREDGRSSGNTIYF	TGTGCCAGCAGCCAAGTACCAAGGGAGGACGGCCGTAGCTCTGGAAACACCATATATTTT
TRBV18	TRBJ2-7	.	.	CASSRDKAYEQYF	TGTGCCAGCTCACGGGACAAGGCCTACGAGCAGTACTTC
TRBV24-1	TRBJ1-1	.	.	CATRRAENTEAFF	TGTGCCACCCGGCGGGCAGAAAACACTGAAGCTTTCTTT
TRBV4-3	TRBJ2-1	.	TRBD1	CASSQDGDRGWDEQFF	TGCGCCAGCAGCCAAGACGGGGACAGGGGGTGGGATGAGCAGTTCTTC
TRBV29-1	TRBJ1-1	.	.	CSAKGVSTEAFF	TGCAGCGCTAAGGGGGTATCCACTGAAGCTTTCTTT
TRBV27	TRBJ2-7	.	.	CASTSIGVDEQYF	TGTGCCAGCACCTCCATAGGGGTTGACGAGCAGTACTTC